One sample yielded the 18 T cell receptor beta chains listed below, sequenced in a study of identical twins. Via MiXCR, TCRdb re-called the 5' RACE reads, giving one row per CDR3 protein. The table includes around 1.7 million distinct CDR3 sequences, under 35% detected once. Sequenced: cord blood. The receptors come from a newborn girl in good health.

This clonotype occurred a few times. The chain links TRBV5-5 to TRBJ2-3; 10 nucleotides line up with TRBD2. V was pared by 7 bases and J by 3 bases, with 5 bases of the junction left unmatched. The CDR3 is made up of 14 amino acids. Germline values: CDR1 SGHKS, CDR2 YYEKEE (reference sequence). DNA for the CDR3: TGTGCCAGCTGGGGGACTAGCGAGACAGATACGCAGTATTTT. This sequence encodes CASWGTSETDTQYF.

The chain has TRBV9 and TRBJ2-2; no firm D call. The CDR3 loop spans 17 amino acids. Trimming shortened V by 5 bases and J by 0 bases, and 17 bases separated the two germline ends. CDR1 and CDR2 from the germline V gene are SGDLS and YYNGEE. In DNA form, the CDR3 reads TGTGCCAGCAGTGTTTTGGGTGTCGGATCGAACACCGGGGAGCTGTTTTTT. Translated, it gives CASSVLGVGSNTGELFF.

The gene calls are TRBV25-1 and TRBJ2-1; D tentatively fits TRBD1 or TRBD2 (6 bases each). V gave up 5 bases and J gave up 7 bases, with 12 bases separating them. CDR3 size: 13 residues. Per the germline V gene, CDR1 is MGHDK and CDR2 is SYGVNS. The CDR3 region is CASSTGRRNEQFF. The CDR3 region has the DNA TGTGCCAGCAGTACAGGGAGGAGGAATGAGCAGTTCTTC.

A word on this clonotype: The conserved closing phenylalanine or tryptophan is absent in this CDR3, likely reflecting a read error. The J gene is TRBJ2-1, the V gene TRBV28; D not resolved. V was trimmed by 5 bases and J by 9 bases, leaving 8 bases between them. CDR3 length: 11 amino acids. Germline CDR1 and CDR2: MDHEN and SYDVKM. The CDR3 nucleotides read TGTGCCAGCAGTCCGAACAGTGAGCAGTTCTTA. Amino acid sequence: CASSPNSEQFL.

This clonotype came up a few times. The chain recombines TRBV12-3 or TRBV12-4 with TRBJ1-2; D gene ambiguous. V gave up 5 bases and J gave up 4 bases, with 11 bases separating them. The CDR3 runs to 13 residues. The CDR3 sequence is CASSPRRLYGYTF. The CDR3 DNA sequence: TGTGCCAGCAGTCCGCGTCGGCTCTATGGCTACACCTTC.

This clonotype was recorded a few times. This sequence joins TRBV4-2 and TRBJ2-1, with unresolved D. The J call may be wrong; the DNA end is better matched by TRBJ2-7. Germline CDR1 and CDR2: LGHNA and YNFKEQ. CDR3 length: 14 residues. The CDR3 here is CASSPGQSYNEQYF. The CDR3 DNA is TGTGCCAGCAGCCCGGGCCAGTCCTACAATGAGCAGTACTTC.

The table lists this clonotype with a few counts. CDR3 DNA: TGCGCCAGCAGCCGATCGACACCTTCCTACGAGCAGTACTTC. As protein: CASSRSTPSYEQYF. The rearrangement joins TRBV4-1 to TRBJ2-7; D is uncertain. CDR1 is MGHRA and CDR2 is YSYEKL in the germline V gene. Trimming shortened V by 4 bases and J by 1 base, and 11 bases separated the two germline ends. The CDR3 covers 14 residues.

This clonotype appeared a few times. The chain is built from TRBV12-3 or TRBV12-4 and TRBJ2-1, with 12 bases lining up with TRBD2. The trim removed 2 bases at V and 4 bases at J, leaving 6 bases unmatched. CDR3 length: 17 amino acids. CDR3 DNA: TGTGCCAGCAGTTTAATCGGGACTAGCGGGCGGTACAATGAGCAGTTCTTC. This codes for CASSLIGTSGRYNEQFF.

The table lists this clonotype with many counts. The germline gene is not matched at one end of the junction; a read error may be the cause. The CDR3 sequence: CASSFQGGYNEQFF. CDR3 DNA: TGTGCCAGCAGCTTTCAGGGGGGGTACAATGAGCAGTTCTTC. The chain is built from TRBV5-1 and TRBJ2-1, with D perhaps being TRBD1 or TRBD2 (7 bases each). Per germline, CDR1 SGHRS and CDR2 YFSETQ. The CDR3 extends over 14 amino acids.

The sample holds one count of this clonotype. The chain joins TRBV20-1 to TRBJ1-5; D is uncertain. CDR1 DFQATT and CDR2 SNEGSKA come from the germline V gene (reference sequence). The V and J ends lost 0 bases and 4 bases respectively, with 7 bases between them. This CDR3 comprises 13 residues. The CDR3 spells CSARDSRNQPQHF. Written as DNA, the CDR3 is TGCAGTGCTAGAGACTCGAGGAATCAGCCCCAGCATTTT.

In its sample, this clonotype was seen a few times. The rearrangement uses TRBV2 and TRBJ1-2; 10 nucleotides match TRBD1. CDR1 and CDR2 from the germline V gene are SNHLY and FYNNEI. The V gene end was trimmed by 3 bases and the J gene end by 3 bases; junction bases not matched to a gene: 7. The CDR3 has 16 residues. CDR3 protein: CASSEKRTGGDYGYTF. CDR3 coding DNA: TGTGCCAGCAGTGAGAAGCGGACAGGGGGGGACTATGGCTACACCTTC.

This chain connects TRBV20-1 to TRBJ2-7, with 7 bases lining up with TRBD2. Germline CDR1 is DFQATT and CDR2 is SNEGSKA (reference sequence). The CDR3 runs 16 residues. V trimming: 1 base; J trimming: 3 bases; junction bases outside the gene matches: 12. The CDR3 reads CSARGSSGTVVYEQYF. Written as DNA, the CDR3 is TGCAGTGCTAGAGGCAGCAGCGGGACGGTTGTCTACGAGCAGTACTTC.

The chain links TRBV20-1 to TRBJ2-1, with 8 positions matching TRBD1. The V gene's germline CDR1 is DFQATT and CDR2 SNEGSKA (reference sequence). V shed 1 base and J 5 bases; nucleotides not matched to a gene: 7. The CDR3 runs to 15 residues. CDR3 bases: TGCAGTGCTAGAGTAGACAGGGGCCCAAACAATGAGCAGTTCTTC. Its protein product is CSARVDRGPNNEQFF.

The chain joins TRBV5-1 to TRBJ2-2; 7 positions match TRBD2. The V segment lost 4 bases and the J segment 0 bases; nucleotides outside the gene matches: 6. Germline CDR1 reads SGHRS; CDR2 reads YFSETQ. The CDR3 totals 16 residues. The chain's CDR3 is CASSTQAGTNTGELFF. CDR3 DNA: TGCGCCAGCAGCACACAAGCGGGGACGAACACCGGGGAGCTGTTTTTT.

In its sample, this clonotype was seen many times. The chain has TRBV7-2 and TRBJ2-3; the match to TRBD2 covers 13 bases. The junction had 5 bases not matched to a gene; V was cut back by 5 bases and J by 3 bases. The CDR3 loop spans 16 amino acids. Per germline, CDR1 SGHTA and CDR2 FQGNSA. The CDR3 reads CASSPGLAGDTDTQYF. As DNA, the CDR3 is TGTGCCAGCAGCCCCGGACTAGCGGGAGATACAGATACGCAGTATTTT.

This chain joins TRBV6-1 and TRBJ1-5, with D maybe TRBD1 (6 bases). V gave up 7 bases and J gave up 0 bases, with 16 bases separating them. CDR1 and CDR2 from the germline V gene are MNHNS and SASEGT. This CDR3 region has 16 residues. The CDR3 DNA reads as TGTGCCAGCATCCTTGACAGGACTAATAGCAATCAGCCCCAGCATTTT. Protein product: CASILDRTNSNQPQHF.

The genes are TRBV10-3 and TRBJ1-3; D is unclear. The CDR3 length is 15 residues. Deletions cut 4 bases from V and 6 bases from J, with 16 bases between. Germline CDR1 reads ENHRY; CDR2 reads SYGVKD. The CDR3 loop reads CAISVNLGYANTIYF. CDR3 sequence (DNA): TGTGCCATCAGTGTCAATCTGGGGTATGCAAACACCATATATTTT.

Remarks on this clonotype: At one boundary the junction diverges from the germline segment, which might be a read error. The chain carries TRBV10-3 and TRBJ1-6; possibly TRBD1 for D (5 bases). Germline V gives CDR1 ENHRY, CDR2 SYGVKD. The CDR3 sequence is 15 residues long. Here the CDR3 DNA reads TGTGCCACCAGTGAGTCGTCGCAGGGTAGCTCACCCCTCCACTTT. Translating gives CATSESSQGSSPLHF.